This T cell receptor beta chain derives from a study of T cell responses to AZD1222 COVID-19 vaccine. Per the germline V gene, CDR1 is SGHTA and CDR2 is FQGNSA. The length of the CDR3 is 15 residues. The V and J ends lost 5 bases and 5 bases, in that order; junction bases with no gene match: 8. Overall study results and limits: CD4 TCRs linked to vaccination spanned spike, dominating at 160-218 and 743-854. In a largely white British group with more females than males, clonal diversity was possibly underestimated. Rises in breadth and depth of Spike-specific TCRs came after two AZD1222 doses.

Libraries were prepared by immunoSEQ multiplex PCR; TCRdb keeps only in-frame clonotypes and omits some of them. This repertoire shows about 84,000 clones, nearly 90% found once; its top ten account for about 1.6%. A word on this clone: Its antigen is unidentified.

The rearrangement joins TRBV7-2 to TRBJ2-5, with 10 bases fitting TRBD1. This sample comprised peripheral blood, obtained on day 0 of AZD1222 vaccination. The clonotype originates from an adult in good health. CDR3 region: CASSAGDRGRETQYF. In DNA, the CDR3 is TGTGCCAGCAGCGCGGGGGACAGGGGACGTGAGACCCAGTACTTC. The whole variable domain, filled in from reference TRBV7-2 and TRBJ2-5, reads GAGVSQSPSNKVTEKGKDVELRCDPISGHTALYWYRQSLGQGLEFLIYFQGNSAPDKSGLPSDRFSAERTGGSVSTLTIQRTQQEDSAVYLCASSAGDRGRETQYFGPGTRLLVL.